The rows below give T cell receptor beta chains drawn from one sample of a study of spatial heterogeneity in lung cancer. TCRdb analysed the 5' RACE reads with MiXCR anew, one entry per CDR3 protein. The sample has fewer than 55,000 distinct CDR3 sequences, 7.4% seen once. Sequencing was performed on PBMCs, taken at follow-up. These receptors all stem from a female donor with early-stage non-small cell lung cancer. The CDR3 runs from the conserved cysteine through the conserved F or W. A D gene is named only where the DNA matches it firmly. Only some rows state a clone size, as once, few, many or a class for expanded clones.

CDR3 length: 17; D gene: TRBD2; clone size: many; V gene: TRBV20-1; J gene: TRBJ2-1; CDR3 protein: CSARDSGAGGGYNEQFF; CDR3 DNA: TGCAGTGCTAGAGATTCAGGAGCGGGAGGCGGATACAATGAGCAGTTCTTC
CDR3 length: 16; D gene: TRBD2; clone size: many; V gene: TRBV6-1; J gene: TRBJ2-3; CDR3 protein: CASRLTSGGTTDTQYF; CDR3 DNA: TGTGCCAGCAGACTGACTAGCGGGGGCACCACAGATACGCAGTATTTT
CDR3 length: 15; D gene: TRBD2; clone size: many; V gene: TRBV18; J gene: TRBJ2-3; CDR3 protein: CASSPGTSGTDTQYF; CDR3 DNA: TGCGCCAGCAGCCCGGGGACTAGCGGCACAGATACGCAGTATTTT
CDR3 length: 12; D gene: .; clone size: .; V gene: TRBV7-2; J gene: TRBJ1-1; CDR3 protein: CASSSQGAEAFF; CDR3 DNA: TGTGCCAGCAGCTCACAGGGCGCTGAAGCTTTCTTT
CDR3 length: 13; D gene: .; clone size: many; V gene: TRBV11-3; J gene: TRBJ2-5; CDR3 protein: CASSLQGWETQYF; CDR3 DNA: TGTGCCAGCAGCCTCCAGGGGTGGGAGACCCAGTACTTC
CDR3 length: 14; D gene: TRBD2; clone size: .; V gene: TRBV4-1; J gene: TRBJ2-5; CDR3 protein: CASSQETIRGAQYF; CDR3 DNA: TGCGCCAGCAGCCAAGAGACTATCCGGGGGGCCCAGTACTTC
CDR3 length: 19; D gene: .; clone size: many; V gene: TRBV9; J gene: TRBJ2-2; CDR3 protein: CASSVVVTNPHINTGELFF; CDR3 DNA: TGTGCCAGCAGCGTAGTGGTAACCAACCCTCATATCAACACCGGGGAGCTGTTTTTT
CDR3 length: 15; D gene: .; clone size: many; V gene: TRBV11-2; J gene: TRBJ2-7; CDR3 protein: CASSLVPLEGYEQYF; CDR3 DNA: TGTGCCAGCAGCTTAGTCCCACTAGAGGGCTACGAGCAGTACTTC
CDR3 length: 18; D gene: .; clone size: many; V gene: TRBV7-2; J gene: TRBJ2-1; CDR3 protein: CASSLYPQGSKLYNEQFF; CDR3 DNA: TGTGCCAGCAGCTTATACCCGCAGGGGTCGAAATTGTACAATGAGCAGTTCTTC
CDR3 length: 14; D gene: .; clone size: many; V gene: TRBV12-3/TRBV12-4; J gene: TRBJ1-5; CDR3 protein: CASSLIRGTQPQHF; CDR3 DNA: TGTGCCAGCAGCCTCATCAGGGGCACTCAGCCCCAGCATTTT
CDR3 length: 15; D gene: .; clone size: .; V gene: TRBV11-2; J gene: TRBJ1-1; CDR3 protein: CASSLVRGENTEAFF; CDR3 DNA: TGTGCCAGCAGCTTAGTTCGGGGGGAGAACACTGAAGCTTTCTTT
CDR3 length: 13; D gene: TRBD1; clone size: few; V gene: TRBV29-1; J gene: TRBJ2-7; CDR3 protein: CSIYRGFRGEQYF; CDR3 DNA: TGCAGCATATACAGGGGGTTCAGGGGCGAGCAGTACTTC
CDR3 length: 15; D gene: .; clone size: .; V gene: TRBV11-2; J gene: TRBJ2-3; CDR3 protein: CASSQVPGLVDTQYF; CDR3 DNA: TGTGCCAGCAGCCAAGTTCCGGGGCTCGTGGATACGCAGTATTTT
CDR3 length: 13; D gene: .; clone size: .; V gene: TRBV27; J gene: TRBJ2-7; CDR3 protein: CASSREITYEQYF; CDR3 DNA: TGTGCCAGCAGCAGAGAAATTACCTACGAGCAGTACTTC
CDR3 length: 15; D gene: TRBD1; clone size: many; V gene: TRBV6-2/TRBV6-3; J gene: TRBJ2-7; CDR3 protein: CASRVVGTVSYEQYF; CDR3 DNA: TGTGCCAGCAGAGTTGTGGGGACAGTCTCCTACGAGCAGTACTTC
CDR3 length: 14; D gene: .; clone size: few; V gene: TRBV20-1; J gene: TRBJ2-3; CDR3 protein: CSATAGIQGDTQYF; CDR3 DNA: TGCAGTGCGACGGCAGGGATTCAGGGGGATACGCAGTATTTT
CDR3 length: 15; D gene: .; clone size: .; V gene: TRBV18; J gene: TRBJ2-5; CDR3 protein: CASSPQERIMETQYF; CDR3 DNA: TGTGCCAGCTCACCACAGGAGAGGATCATGGAGACCCAGTACTTC
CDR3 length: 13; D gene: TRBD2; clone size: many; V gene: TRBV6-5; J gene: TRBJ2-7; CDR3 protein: CASAGRSEYEQYF; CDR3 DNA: TGTGCCAGCGCCGGGAGGTCCGAGTACGAGCAGTACTTC
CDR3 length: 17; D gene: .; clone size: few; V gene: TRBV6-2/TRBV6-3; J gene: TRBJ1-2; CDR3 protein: CASSPHWTESPIYGYTF; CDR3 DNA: TGTGCCAGCAGTCCCCACTGGACGGAATCTCCAATCTATGGCTACACCTTC
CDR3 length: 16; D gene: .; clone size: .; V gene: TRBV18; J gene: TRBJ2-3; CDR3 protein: CASSPRTRDGADTQYF; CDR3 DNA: TGTGCCAGCTCACCACGAACCAGGGACGGCGCCGATACGCAGTATTTT
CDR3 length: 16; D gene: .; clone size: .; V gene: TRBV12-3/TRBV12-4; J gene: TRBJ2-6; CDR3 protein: CASSLTGNSGANVLTF; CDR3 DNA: TGTGCCAGCAGTCTTACAGGGAACTCTGGGGCCAACGTCCTGACTTTC
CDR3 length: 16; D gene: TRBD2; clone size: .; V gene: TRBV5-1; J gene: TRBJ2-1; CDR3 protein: CASSLAGLVSYNEQFF; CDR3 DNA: TGCGCCAGCAGCTTGGCCGGACTAGTCTCCTACAATGAGCAGTTCTTC
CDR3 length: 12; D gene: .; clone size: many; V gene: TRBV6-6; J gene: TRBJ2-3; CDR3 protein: CASAPGPDTQYF; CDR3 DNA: TGTGCCAGCGCTCCTGGGCCAGATACGCAGTATTTT
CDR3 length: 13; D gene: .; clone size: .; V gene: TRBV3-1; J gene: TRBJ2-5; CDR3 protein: CASSRASGETQYF; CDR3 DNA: TGTGCCAGCAGCCGGGCGTCGGGAGAGACCCAGTACTTC
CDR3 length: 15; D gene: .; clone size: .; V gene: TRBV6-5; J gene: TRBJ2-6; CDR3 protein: CASSSGSSGANVLTF; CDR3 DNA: TGTGCCAGCAGTTCAGGGAGCTCTGGGGCCAACGTCCTGACTTTC
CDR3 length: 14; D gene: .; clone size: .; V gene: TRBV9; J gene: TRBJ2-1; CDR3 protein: CASSEGHSYNEQFF; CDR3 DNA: TGTGCCAGCAGCGAAGGACACTCCTACAATGAGCAGTTCTTC
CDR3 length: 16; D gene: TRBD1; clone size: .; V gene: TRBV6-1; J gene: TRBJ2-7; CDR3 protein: CASSDVRQGQRHEQYF; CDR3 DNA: TGTGCCAGCAGTGATGTAAGACAGGGACAAAGGCACGAGCAGTACTTC
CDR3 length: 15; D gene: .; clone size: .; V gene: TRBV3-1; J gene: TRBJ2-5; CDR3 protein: CASSQSGGTGETQYF; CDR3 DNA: TGTGCCAGCAGCCAATCAGGCGGGACCGGAGAGACCCAGTACTTC
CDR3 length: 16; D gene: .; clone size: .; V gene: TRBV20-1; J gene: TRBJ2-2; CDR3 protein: CSARDLMGSNTGELFF; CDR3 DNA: TGCAGTGCTAGAGATCTTATGGGGTCGAACACCGGGGAGCTGTTTTTT
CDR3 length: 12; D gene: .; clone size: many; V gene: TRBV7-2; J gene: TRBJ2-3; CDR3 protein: CASSPPSDTQYF; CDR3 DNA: TGTGCCAGCAGCCCCCCCTCAGATACGCAGTATTTT
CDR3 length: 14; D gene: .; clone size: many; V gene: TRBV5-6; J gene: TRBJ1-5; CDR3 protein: CASSWYQGNQPQHF; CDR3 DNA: TGTGCCAGCAGCTGGTATCAGGGAAATCAGCCCCAGCATTTT
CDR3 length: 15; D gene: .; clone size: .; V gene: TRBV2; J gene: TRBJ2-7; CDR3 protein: CASSAGGAPSYEQYF; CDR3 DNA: TGTGCCAGCAGTGCAGGGGGGGCCCCCTCCTACGAGCAGTACTTC
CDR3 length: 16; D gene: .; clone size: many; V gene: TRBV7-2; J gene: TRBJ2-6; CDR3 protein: CASSLGGHSGANVLTF; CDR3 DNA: TGTGCCAGCAGCTTAGGAGGTCACTCTGGGGCCAACGTCCTGACTTTC
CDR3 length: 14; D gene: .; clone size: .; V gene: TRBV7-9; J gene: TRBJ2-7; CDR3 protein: CASGPQGMTDEQYF; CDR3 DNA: TGTGCCAGCGGACCTCAGGGGATGACTGACGAGCAGTACTTC
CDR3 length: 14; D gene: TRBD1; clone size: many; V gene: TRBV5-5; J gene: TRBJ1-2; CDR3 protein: CASRLGQTGGGYTF; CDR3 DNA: TGTGCCAGCAGGCTGGGGCAGACAGGGGGCGGCTACACCTTC
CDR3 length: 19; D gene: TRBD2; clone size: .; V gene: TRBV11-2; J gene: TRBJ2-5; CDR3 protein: CASSLGPSGSGAAQETQYF; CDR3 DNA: TGTGCCAGCAGCTTAGGACCCTCGGGTAGCGGGGCGGCCCAAGAGACCCAGTACTTC
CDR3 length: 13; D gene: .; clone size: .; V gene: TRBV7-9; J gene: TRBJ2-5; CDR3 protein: CASSLGGEASQYF; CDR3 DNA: TGTGCCAGCAGCTTAGGGGGAGAAGCGTCCCAGTACTTC
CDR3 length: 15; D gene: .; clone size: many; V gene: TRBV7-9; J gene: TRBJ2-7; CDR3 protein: CASSLASLYSYEQYF; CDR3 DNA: TGTGCCAGCAGCTTAGCGTCCCTATACTCCTACGAGCAGTACTTC
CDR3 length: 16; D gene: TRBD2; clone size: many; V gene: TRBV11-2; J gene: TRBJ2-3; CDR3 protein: CASSLVSSGGADTQYF; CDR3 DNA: TGTGCCAGCAGCTTAGTCTCTAGCGGGGGGGCTGATACGCAGTATTTT
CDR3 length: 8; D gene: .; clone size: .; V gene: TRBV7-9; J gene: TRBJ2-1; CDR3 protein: CASDEQFF; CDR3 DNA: TGTGCTTCCGATGAGCAGTTCTTC
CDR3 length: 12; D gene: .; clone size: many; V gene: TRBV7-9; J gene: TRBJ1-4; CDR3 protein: CASSSGGGKLFF; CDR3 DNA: TGTGCCAGCAGCTCGGGCGGGGGAAAACTGTTTTTT
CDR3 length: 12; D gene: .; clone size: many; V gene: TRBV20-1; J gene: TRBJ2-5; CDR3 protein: CSASSAKETQYF; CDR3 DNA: TGCAGTGCTAGCTCCGCCAAGGAGACCCAGTACTTC
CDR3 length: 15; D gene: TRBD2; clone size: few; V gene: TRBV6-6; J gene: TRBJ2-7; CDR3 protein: CASSNRGSGAPEQYF; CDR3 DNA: TGTGCCAGCAGTAATCGGGGTAGCGGGGCCCCCGAGCAGTACTTC
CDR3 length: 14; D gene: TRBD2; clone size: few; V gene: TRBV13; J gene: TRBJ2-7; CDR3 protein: CASSLDGTIYEQYF; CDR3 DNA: TGTGCCAGCAGCTTAGATGGGACTATCTACGAGCAGTACTTC